Listed below are T cell receptor beta chains from one sample, sequenced in a study of PD-1 blockade in classical Hodgkin lymphoma. Using immunoSEQ multiplex PCR, the repertoire was profiled, and TCRdb retains in-frame clones only, with some absent. The sample includes about 7,900 clones, 86% of them seen just once. The sequencing here drew on CD8+ T cells from blood, taken at baseline. All receptors come from a human donor with classical Hodgkin lymphoma. The CDR3 runs from the conserved cysteine through the conserved F or W. The order of the fields is V gene, D gene, clone size, J gene, CDR3 DNA, CDR3 protein. A D gene is named only where the DNA matches it firmly. Not all rows give a size; the values are once, few, many and, for expanded clones, a class.

v_gene: TRBV2
d_gene: TRBD1
abundance: once
j_gene: TRBJ2-3
CDR3nt: TGTGCCAGCGAAAAGGGCAGGGGGCATGGTCACGATACGCAGTATTTT
CDR3aa: CASEKGRGHGHDTQYF

v_gene: TRBV6-1
d_gene: -
abundance: -
j_gene: TRBJ2-7
CDR3nt: TGTGCCAGCAGTGCCATGACAGAGACCTACGAGCAGTACTTC
CDR3aa: CASSAMTETYEQYF

v_gene: TRBV29-1
d_gene: -
abundance: -
j_gene: TRBJ2-1
CDR3nt: TGCAGCGTTGAAGTCTTGGAGCCCTACAATGAGCAGTTCTTC
CDR3aa: CSVEVLEPYNEQFF

v_gene: TRBV5-5
d_gene: -
abundance: -
j_gene: TRBJ1-6
CDR3nt: TGTGCCAGCAGCTTCGGGCAGGGAGATTCACCCCTCCACTTT
CDR3aa: CASSFGQGDSPLHF

v_gene: TRBV11-2
d_gene: -
abundance: -
j_gene: TRBJ2-7
CDR3nt: TGTGCCAGCAGCCGGGGCTACGAGCAGTACTTC
CDR3aa: CASSRGYEQYF

v_gene: TRBV28
d_gene: -
abundance: once
j_gene: TRBJ2-7
CDR3nt: TGTGCCAGCACAGAAACAGGGGAGGACGAGCAGTACTTC
CDR3aa: CASTETGEDEQYF

v_gene: TRBV7-8
d_gene: TRBD1
abundance: -
j_gene: TRBJ2-3
CDR3nt: TGTGCCAGCTCCCGGGGACAGGGGGCAACAGATACGCAGTATTTT
CDR3aa: CASSRGQGATDTQYF

v_gene: TRBV2
d_gene: TRBD1
abundance: -
j_gene: TRBJ2-3
CDR3nt: TGTGCCAGCAGCGCGACAGGGGAGGGCACAGATACGCAGTATTTT
CDR3aa: CASSATGEGTDTQYF

v_gene: TRBV5-5
d_gene: TRBD1
abundance: -
j_gene: TRBJ1-5
CDR3nt: TGTGCCAGCAGCGTCAACAGGGGGCCGAGCAATCAGCCCCAGCATTTT
CDR3aa: CASSVNRGPSNQPQHF

v_gene: TRBV27
d_gene: TRBD1
abundance: once
j_gene: TRBJ2-7
CDR3nt: TGTGCCAGCAGTGTTGGACAGGGTATAATCTACGAGCAGTACTTC
CDR3aa: CASSVGQGIIYEQYF

v_gene: TRBV5-6
d_gene: -
abundance: once
j_gene: TRBJ1-2
CDR3nt: TGTGCCAGCAGCTTGGAAGCCCTACCTATCTATGGCTACACCTTC
CDR3aa: CASSLEALPIYGYTF

v_gene: TRBV27
d_gene: -
abundance: -
j_gene: TRBJ2-7
CDR3nt: TGTGCCAGCAGTTTTGCCAGGGCCTACGAGCAGTACTTC
CDR3aa: CASSFARAYEQYF

v_gene: TRBV27
d_gene: TRBD2
abundance: -
j_gene: TRBJ2-7
CDR3nt: TGTGCCAGCAGTTCTAGGCTAGCGGGGCACGAGCAGTACTTC
CDR3aa: CASSSRLAGHEQYF

v_gene: TRBV5-3
d_gene: -
abundance: -
j_gene: TRBJ2-7
CDR3nt: TGTGCCAGAAGCCCCCACGGGACAGAAATCTGGAATTCTGAGCGGGGGCAGTACTTC
CDR3aa: CARSPHGTEIWNSERGQYF

v_gene: TRBV10-2
d_gene: -
abundance: -
j_gene: TRBJ1-6
CDR3nt: TGCGCCAGCAGCCGACAGAATTCACCCCTCCACTTT
CDR3aa: CASSRQNSPLHF

v_gene: TRBV9
d_gene: -
abundance: -
j_gene: TRBJ2-7
CDR3nt: TGTGCCAGCAGCCCAGGGGGGTCTGCCTACGAGCAGTACTTC
CDR3aa: CASSPGGSAYEQYF

v_gene: TRBV4-1
d_gene: -
abundance: -
j_gene: TRBJ2-1
CDR3nt: TGCGCCAGCAGCCAAGTTGAACACCCCCTCTACAATGAGCAGTTCTTC
CDR3aa: CASSQVEHPLYNEQFF

v_gene: TRBV19
d_gene: -
abundance: -
j_gene: TRBJ2-1
CDR3nt: TGTGCCAGTAGTATAGATTGGGCAGGAGATCTAAATGAGCAGTTCTTC
CDR3aa: CASSIDWAGDLNEQFF

v_gene: TRBV7-2
d_gene: -
abundance: -
j_gene: TRBJ2-3
CDR3nt: TGTGCCAGCAGCCCTCATTGGGTTTCGGATACGCAGTATTTT
CDR3aa: CASSPHWVSDTQYF

v_gene: TRBV2
d_gene: -
abundance: -
j_gene: TRBJ2-3
CDR3nt: TGTGCCAGCAGTGAAGCAGCCGGGTCTACAGATACGCAGTATTTT
CDR3aa: CASSEAAGSTDTQYF

v_gene: TRBV27
d_gene: TRBD1
abundance: -
j_gene: TRBJ1-2
CDR3nt: TGTGCCAGCAGTCCGTACGAGACAGGGAAAAACTATGGCTACACCTTC
CDR3aa: CASSPYETGKNYGYTF

v_gene: TRBV13
d_gene: -
abundance: once
j_gene: TRBJ2-5
CDR3nt: TGTGCCAGCAGCTTAGGCTCAGGGAACCAAGAGACCCAGTACTTC
CDR3aa: CASSLGSGNQETQYF

v_gene: TRBV2
d_gene: -
abundance: -
j_gene: TRBJ2-1
CDR3nt: TGTGCCAGCACTGCACTTGTTAAGGACAACAATGAGCAGTTCTTC
CDR3aa: CASTALVKDNNEQFF

v_gene: TRBV28
d_gene: -
abundance: -
j_gene: TRBJ1-5
CDR3nt: TGTGCCAGCAGTTTGGGCAGCAATAGCAATCAGCCCCAGCATTTT
CDR3aa: CASSLGSNSNQPQHF

v_gene: TRBV28
d_gene: TRBD2
abundance: -
j_gene: TRBJ2-1
CDR3nt: TGTGCCAGCAGTTTGGCGGGAGGGCCGTTGAATGAGCAGTTCTTC
CDR3aa: CASSLAGGPLNEQFF

v_gene: TRBV28
d_gene: -
abundance: -
j_gene: TRBJ2-3
CDR3nt: TGTGCCAGCAGTTTGGACACTAGCACAGATACGCAGTATTTT
CDR3aa: CASSLDTSTDTQYF

v_gene: TRBV2
d_gene: -
abundance: -
j_gene: TRBJ2-1
CDR3nt: TGTGCCATATACCCCCCGGGAGTCGAGGCTTATGAGCAGTTCTTC
CDR3aa: CAIYPPGVEAYEQFF

v_gene: TRBV4-1
d_gene: -
abundance: large
j_gene: TRBJ2-5
CDR3nt: TGCGCCAGCAGCCAAGAGGGGGATGGAGAGACCCAGTACTTC
CDR3aa: CASSQEGDGETQYF

v_gene: TRBV5-1
d_gene: TRBD1
abundance: -
j_gene: TRBJ2-7
CDR3nt: TGCGCCAGCAGCACCTGGACAGGGGACGACGACGTTTTTTACGAGCAGTACTTC
CDR3aa: CASSTWTGDDDVFYEQYF

v_gene: TRBV2
d_gene: -
abundance: -
j_gene: TRBJ2-2
CDR3nt: TGTGCCAGCAGTGATAGGGGTAGGAGCGTCACCGGGGAGCTGTTTTTT
CDR3aa: CASSDRGRSVTGELFF

v_gene: TRBV5-1
d_gene: TRBD1
abundance: -
j_gene: TRBJ1-1
CDR3nt: TGCGCCAGCAGCTTGGGACAGGGGCTCCGGGACACTGAAGCTTTCTTT
CDR3aa: CASSLGQGLRDTEAFF

v_gene: TRBV4-2
d_gene: -
abundance: once
j_gene: TRBJ2-7
CDR3nt: TGTGCCAGCAGCCAAGATAGTGGTCACCCAGACGAGCAGTACTTC
CDR3aa: CASSQDSGHPDEQYF

v_gene: TRBV28
d_gene: TRBD1
abundance: few
j_gene: TRBJ2-1
CDR3nt: TGTGCCAGCAGTTCTTACAGGGGGAACAATGAGCAGTTCTTC
CDR3aa: CASSSYRGNNEQFF

v_gene: TRBV10-1
d_gene: -
abundance: -
j_gene: TRBJ2-3
CDR3nt: TGCGCCAGCAGTGAATTGGAGACAGATACGCAGTATTTT
CDR3aa: CASSELETDTQYF

v_gene: TRBV2
d_gene: -
abundance: few
j_gene: TRBJ1-3
CDR3nt: TGTGCCAGCTTACCGCTTAGCTCTGGAAACACCATATATTTT
CDR3aa: CASLPLSSGNTIYF

v_gene: TRBV29-1
d_gene: TRBD2
abundance: -
j_gene: TRBJ2-3
CDR3nt: TGCAGCGTCGCGGGACTAGCGGGAGGGGAGGGGTTTTTGGATACGCAGTATTTT
CDR3aa: CSVAGLAGGEGFLDTQYF

v_gene: TRBV7-9
d_gene: -
abundance: -
j_gene: TRBJ2-3
CDR3nt: TGTGCCAGCAGCTTGGCAGAAAATACGCAGTATTTT
CDR3aa: CASSLAENTQYF

v_gene: TRBV28
d_gene: -
abundance: -
j_gene: TRBJ1-3
CDR3nt: TGTGCCAGCAGTTTATTTCAGGGGCAACGAGGAAACACCATATATTTT
CDR3aa: CASSLFQGQRGNTIYF

v_gene: TRBV27
d_gene: -
abundance: -
j_gene: TRBJ2-7
CDR3nt: TGTGCCAGCAGTTTCACCAGATTGGGCAGGGGAAACGAGCAGTACTTC
CDR3aa: CASSFTRLGRGNEQYF

v_gene: TRBV7-9
d_gene: -
abundance: -
j_gene: TRBJ1-1
CDR3nt: TGTGCCAGCAGCCCAGTAAGGGGCACTGAAGCTTTCTTT
CDR3aa: CASSPVRGTEAFF